A selection of T cell receptor beta chains follows, all from one sample in a study of identifying expanded T cells in peripheral blood. Assay used: immunoSEQ multiplex PCR; TCRdb lists only in-frame clones, some missing. The top ten hold around 8.4% of the sample, which has about 130,000 clones, 75% to 90% seen once. Sequencing was performed on blood. Receptor source: a person aged 18 to 75 in good health. Each CDR3 is given with its conserved first and last residue. The D gene is left open where the match is weak. Expanded clones get a size class; other rows say once, few or many, or leave the size out.

size	V	D	J	CDR3	DNA
.	TRBV5-1	.	TRBJ1-1	CASSLGHGVNTEAFF	TGCGCCAGCAGCTTGGGTCACGGGGTGAACACTGAAGCTTTCTTT
.	TRBV5-1	.	TRBJ2-1	CASSFIEGRGNEQFF	TGCGCCAGCAGCTTCATTGAGGGCCGAGGGAATGAGCAGTTCTTC
.	TRBV5-4	.	TRBJ1-1	CASSLYGVNTEAFF	TGTGCCAGCAGCTTGTACGGGGTGAACACTGAAGCTTTCTTT
.	TRBV7-3	TRBD2	TRBJ2-1	CASSLKLATYNEQFF	TGTGCCAGCAGCTTAAAACTAGCGACCTACAATGAGCAGTTCTTC
.	TRBV5-4	.	TRBJ2-1	CASSGTGTGTYNEQFF	TGTGCCAGCAGTGGAACCGGGACGGGTACCTACAATGAGCAGTTCTTC
.	TRBV7-2	.	TRBJ2-5	CASSLNSETQYF	TGTGCCAGCAGCTTAAATTCCGAGACCCAGTACTTC
few	TRBV5-1	.	TRBJ2-2	CASSLRMRDAGELFF	TGCGCCAGCAGCTTAAGGATGCGGGACGCCGGGGAGCTGTTTTTT
.	TRBV10-3	.	TRBJ2-1	CAIEGDYNEQFF	TGTGCCATCGAGGGCGATTACAATGAGCAGTTCTTC
.	TRBV5-5	.	TRBJ1-6	CASSAPGRDNSPLHF	TGTGCCAGCAGCGCGCCGGGACGGGACAATTCACCCCTCCACTTT
.	TRBV7-6	TRBD2	TRBJ2-7	CASSATSGGTNLGYEQYF	TGTGCCAGCAGCGCAACTAGCGGGGGGACTAATTTAGGCTACGAGCAGTACTTC
.	TRBV7-9	.	TRBJ2-7	CASNQAGGAYEQYF	TGTGCCAGCAACCAAGCCGGCGGAGCCTACGAGCAGTACTTC